This T cell receptor beta chain is from a study of T cell responses to AZD1222 COVID-19 vaccine. Findings and caveats of the study: Spike-specific TCR breadth and depth rose after two AZD1222 doses. None of the repertoires were sampled until the peak T cell response had passed. Dominant at 160-218 and 743-854, vaccine-associated CD4 TCRs also spanned spike. At study baseline, merely more than 5 AZD1222 recipients were seropositive.

Notes on this clone: Its antigen is undetermined.

The assay was immunoSEQ multiplex PCR, and TCRdb's table has in-frame clones only and misses some. The sample yields some 120,000 clones, 90% to 95% seen once. This CDR3 spans 15 amino acids. Germline assignment: CDR1 SEHNR and CDR2 FQNEAQ (reference sequence). Trimming pared 1 base from V and 5 bases from J, leaving 15 bases between. Sequencing was performed on peripheral blood, taken on day 0 of AZD1222 vaccination. The chain combines TRBV7-9 with TRBJ2-7; unclear D gene. This receptor was identified in an adult in good health. CDR3 residues: CASSLGRGGVNEQYF. The CDR3 DNA reads TGTGCCAGCAGCTTAGGACGCGGTGGAGTAAACGAGCAGTACTTC.